This TCR beta chain was sequenced during a study of tissue T cells after allogeneic stem cell transplantation. Study-level findings and limits: Across patients, clones rarely overlapped, yet motif clusters were shared tissue-specifically. Blood and spleen captured only part of the tissue TCR repertoire.

The table lists this clone with a few counts. Its antigen is still unknown. Gene names and germline match the mouse. The read terminates 1 residue before the CDR3 end, so the remaining end is supplied by the germline J gene. Time point noted: mouse harvest day 7 after allogeneic transplant. Mouse grafts combined 10^7 T-cell-depleted bone marrow cells with 10^6 splenic CD5+ T cells. The germline V gene has CDR1 KGHPV and CDR2 FQNQEV (reference sequence). The CDR3 length is 14 residues. V was trimmed by 1 base and J by 3 bases, leaving 8 bases between them. Sequencing used immunoSEQ multiplex PCR; TCRdb keeps in-frame clones, though not all of them. The sample carries under 8,500 clones, 50% recorded once.

The sequenced sample was gut tissue. The chain employs TRBV26 and TRBJ2-5; D assignment may be TRBD1 or TRBD2 (5 bases each). The sequence was collected from a female BALB/c mouse given C57BL/6 T cells with graft-versus-host disease after an allogeneic hematopoietic cell transplant. CDR3 DNA, as far as it was read: TGTGCCAGCAGTCTGTACGGGGGTCAAGACACCCAGTAC. Translation: CASSLYGGQDTQY. The full-length CDR3 reads as CASSLYGGQDTQYF.